This T cell receptor beta chain is drawn from a study of blood T cell repertoires in COVID-19. The germline V and J ends were trimmed by 4 bases and 1 base, with 7 bases remaining between them. The germline CDR1 and CDR2 sequences are SGHTA and FQGNSA. This CDR3 spans 13 amino acids. Libraries were prepared by immunoSEQ multiplex PCR; TCRdb keeps only in-frame clonotypes and omits some of them. The sample lists around 100,000 clones; 90% were seen once. The sequence came from a man aged 50-59 years with acute or convalescent COVID-19. V and J are TRBV7-2 and TRBJ1-1, with D possibly matching TRBD1 (5 bases). Sequenced sample: peripheral blood. The CDR3 region is CASSWGGNTEAFF. The DNA of the CDR3 is TGTGCCAGCAGCTGGGGGGGGAACACTGAAGCTTTCTTT. Looking up the rest from reference TRBV7-2 and TRBJ1-1 gives the full variable domain: GAGVSQSPSNKVTEKGKDVELRCDPISGHTALYWYRQSLGQGLEFLIYFQGNSAPDKSGLPSDRFSAERTGGSVSTLTIQRTQQEDSAVYLCASSWGGNTEAFFGQGTRLTVV.